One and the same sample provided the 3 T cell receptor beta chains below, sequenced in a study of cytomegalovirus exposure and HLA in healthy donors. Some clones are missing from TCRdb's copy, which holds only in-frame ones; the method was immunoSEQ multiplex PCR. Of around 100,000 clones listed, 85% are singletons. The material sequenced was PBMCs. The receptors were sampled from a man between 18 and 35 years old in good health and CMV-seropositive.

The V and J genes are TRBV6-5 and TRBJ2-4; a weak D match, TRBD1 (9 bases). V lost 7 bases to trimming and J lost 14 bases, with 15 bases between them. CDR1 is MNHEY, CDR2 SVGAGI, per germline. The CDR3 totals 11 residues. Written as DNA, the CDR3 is TGTGCCAGCAACGGGGGGGACAGGGAGTACTTC. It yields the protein CASNGGDREYF.

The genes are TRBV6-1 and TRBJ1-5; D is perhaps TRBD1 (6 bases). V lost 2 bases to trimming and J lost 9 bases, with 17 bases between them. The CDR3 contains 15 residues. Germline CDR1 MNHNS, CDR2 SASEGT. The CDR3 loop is CASSEPGQPTGPQHF. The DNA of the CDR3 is TGTGCCAGCAGTGAACCCGGACAGCCGACTGGGCCCCAGCATTTT.

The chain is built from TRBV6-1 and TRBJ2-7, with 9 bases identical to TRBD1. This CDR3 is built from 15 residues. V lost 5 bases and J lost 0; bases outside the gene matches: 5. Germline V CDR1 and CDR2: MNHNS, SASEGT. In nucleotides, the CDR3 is TGTGCCAGCAGTCCCGGGACAGGGAGCTCCTACGAGCAGTACGTC. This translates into CASSPGTGSSYEQYV.